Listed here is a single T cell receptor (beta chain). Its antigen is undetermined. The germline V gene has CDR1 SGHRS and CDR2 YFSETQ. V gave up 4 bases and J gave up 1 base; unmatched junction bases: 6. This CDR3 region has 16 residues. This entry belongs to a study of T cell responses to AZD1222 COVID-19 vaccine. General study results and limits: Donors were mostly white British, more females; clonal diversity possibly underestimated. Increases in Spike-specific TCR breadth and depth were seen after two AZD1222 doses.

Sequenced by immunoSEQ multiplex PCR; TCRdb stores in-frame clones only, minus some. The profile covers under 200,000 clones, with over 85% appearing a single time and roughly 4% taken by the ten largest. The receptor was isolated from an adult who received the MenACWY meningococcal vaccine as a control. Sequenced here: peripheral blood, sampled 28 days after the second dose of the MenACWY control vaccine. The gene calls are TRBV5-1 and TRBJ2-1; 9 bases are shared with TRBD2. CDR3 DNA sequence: TGCGCCAGCAGCCTCGGGCTAGCGGGATCCTACAATGAGCAGTTCTTC. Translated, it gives CASSLGLAGSYNEQFF.